This TCR beta chain was found in a study of T cells in localized non-small cell lung cancer. Libraries were prepared by immunoSEQ multiplex PCR; TCRdb keeps only in-frame clonotypes and omits some of them. The data contain fewer than 8,000 clones, roughly 92% of them singletons. Study-wide findings and caveats: Since sequencing was restricted to only one region of the tumor, intratumor heterogeneity remains a possibility. There were a median roughly 54 of the top 100 tumor clones appearing in adjacent lung. Uninvolved adjacent lung, not tumor, had the highest T cell clonality. Those with higher blood T cell density had longer overall survival.

A note on this clone: The antigen remains undetermined.

The sequence was obtained from a woman aged 40-70 years with stage I lung adenocarcinoma. The sample was peripheral blood, taken before any cancer treatment.

In DNA, the CDR3 is TGTGCCAGTAGCATCCAGGGGGCCAATCAGCCCCAGCATTTT. As protein: CASSIQGANQPQHF. The genes are TRBV19 and TRBJ1-5, with 8 bases that match TRBD1. Per germline, CDR1 LNHDA and CDR2 SQIVND (reference sequence). The CDR3 has 14 amino acids. With 6 bases clipped from V and 3 bases from J, the junction kept 4 bases outside the gene matches.